This T cell receptor beta chain is from a study of PD-1 blockade in classical Hodgkin lymphoma. The protocol was immunoSEQ multiplex PCR, while the TCRdb copy is restricted to in-frame clones and leaves out a portion. The sample records roughly 140,000 clones, less than 80% being singletons. Study outcomes and limitations: Significant TCR diversity gains by C4D1 occurred in CD4+ but not CD8+ cells.

CDR1 and CDR2 (germline): MNHEY, SVGAGI. The CDR3 is made up of 13 amino acids. V was pared by 0 bases and J by 8 bases, with 11 bases between. The patients all showed relapse after autologous stem cell transplantation, while their brentuximab vedotin exposure varied. Concerning this clone: Its antigen is not known.

This chain joins TRBV6-5 and TRBJ2-7; perhaps TRBD1 as D (6 bases). The sample was peripheral blood mononuclear cells (PBMCs), taken before the second cycle of nivolumab. This clonotype originated in a human donor with classical Hodgkin lymphoma. CDR3 sequence (DNA): TGTGCCAGCAGTTACTCGAAGGACAGAAAGCAGTACTTC. The encoded protein is CASSYSKDRKQYF.